Presented here are 6 T cell receptor beta chains from one specimen sequenced in a study of cytomegalovirus exposure and HLA in healthy donors. Primers for the PCR totalled 60 Vbeta and 13 Jbeta. TCRdb keeps only in-frame clones here, not all; method: immunoSEQ multiplex PCR. This sample has approximately 42,000 clones, with over 70% found just once. Sample: PBMCs. The receptors stem from a man between 50 and 59 years old in good health and CMV-seronegative.

This chain's CDR3 is CASLTFSGSGTGELFF. The CDR3 bases are TGTGCCAGTCTTACTTTCAGCGGGAGCGGTACCGGGGAGCTGTTTTTT. This sequence joins TRBV5-4 and TRBJ2-2, with TRBD2 identical over 8 bases. Germline trimming cut 8 bases from V and 5 bases from J; bases unmatched to any gene: 14. This CDR3 contains 16 residues. Germline V gene data show CDR1 as SGHNT and CDR2 as YYREEE (reference sequence).

The chain uses TRBV6-5 and TRBJ1-6, with D possibly matching TRBD1 (5 bases). CDR1 is MNHEY, CDR2 SVGAGI, per germline. The V gene lost 1 base and the J gene lost 2 bases, with 9 bases spanning the gap. The CDR3 spans 16 residues. CDR3 bases: TGTGCCAGCAGTTACTGGGGGGACGCCTATAATTCACCCCTCCACTTT. Translated: CASSYWGDAYNSPLHF.

DNA for the CDR3: TGTGCCAGCAGGGGAGGGACTAGTAAGAACATTCAGTACTTC. Protein sequence: CASRGGTSKNIQYF. This sequence joins TRBV19 and TRBJ2-4; 8 bases are shared with TRBD2. Germline lookup yields CDR1 LNHDA and CDR2 SQIVND (reference sequence). V shed 9 bases and J 7 bases; nucleotides not matched to a gene: 11. The CDR3 length is 14 residues.

This clone was counted only a few times. The chain is built from TRBV5-6 and TRBJ1-1, with D maybe TRBD1 (6 bases). V was clipped by 3 bases and J by 8 bases, with 17 bases between them. The germline gives CDR1 SGHDT, CDR2 YYEEEE. CDR3 length: 14 amino acids. This chain's CDR3 is CASSSGLTGSEAFF. The CDR3 DNA sequence: TGTGCCAGCAGCTCAGGATTGACAGGCAGCGAAGCTTTCTTT.

This sequence joins TRBV2 and TRBJ1-5; D unclear. The CDR3 has 13 residues. Germline assignment: CDR1 SNHLY and CDR2 FYNNEI. V shed 4 bases and J shed 1 base, with 5 bases lying between them. The CDR3 here is CASSAQSNQPQHF. For the CDR3, the DNA is TGTGCCAGCAGTGCCCAGAGCAATCAGCCCCAGCATTTT.

This rearrangement joins TRBV6-5 to TRBJ1-2, with a tentative D call TRBD1 (5 bases). CDR1 MNHEY and CDR2 SVGAGI come from the germline V gene. Trimming removed 5 bases at V and 6 bases at J, with 10 bases between. This CDR3 comprises 12 residues. CDR3 sequence reads: CASSEPGNGYTF. The CDR3 DNA reads as TGTGCCAGCAGTGAACCAGGGAATGGCTACACCTTC.